These T cell receptor beta chains were read from a single sample in a study of blood T cell repertoires in COVID-19. Profiling relied on immunoSEQ multiplex PCR, and the TCRdb table lists in-frame clones only, not all of them. The table lists about 160,000 clones, roughly 82% of them singletons. The sample was peripheral blood. All receptors come from a woman aged 40 to 50 with COVID-19, enrolled during active disease. Each CDR3 is given with its conserved first and last residue. Each record gives: D gene, J gene, V gene, CDR3 protein. A D gene is named only where the DNA matches it firmly.

>TRBD1|TRBJ2-5|TRBV6-5
CASSYYRGTQETQYF
>-|TRBJ1-1|TRBV28
CASSLGPRGTEAFF
>-|TRBJ2-1|TRBV11-3
CASSPRGGNEQFF
>-|TRBJ2-5|TRBV2
CASELQETQYF
>-|TRBJ2-1|TRBV11-3
CASSLRTGLPYNEQFF
>TRBD2|TRBJ2-3|TRBV6-2/TRBV6-3
CASSYSSGGALDTQYF
>-|TRBJ1-1|TRBV6-5
CASSQMNTEAFF
>-|TRBJ2-7|TRBV7-8
CASSLALAGLYEQYF
>TRBD1|TRBJ2-6|TRBV7-9
CASGTGVSGANVLTF
>-|TRBJ1-1|TRBV2
CASSHTPTLMNTEAFF
>-|TRBJ1-5|TRBV29-1
CSVGAGNQPQHF